This is a list of T cell receptor beta chains from one sample in a study of OX40 agonist ivuxolimab in advanced cancers. Method: immunoSEQ multiplex PCR; TCRdb's copy keeps in-frame clones and lacks some. The table has 35,000 or so clones, approximately 76% seen once. The sequencing here drew on CD4+ or CD8+ T cells sorted from blood, taken in a trial of the OX40 agonist ivuxolimab. These receptors originate from an adult with an advanced solid tumor such as melanoma, head and neck, liver or kidney cancer. CDR3s include the opening cysteine and the closing phenylalanine or tryptophan. The D gene is left open where the match is weak. A row's size may be missing; if present it is once, few, many or a size class.

DNA: TGTGCCTGGACTGCTTATAATTCACCCCTCCACTTT; CDR3: CAWTAYNSPLHF; J: TRBJ1-6; size: NA; V: TRBV30; D: NA
DNA: TGCGCCAGCAGCCACCGAGGTTTGACCGGGACTAGCGGGGTCTACGAGCAGTACTTC; CDR3: CASSHRGLTGTSGVYEQYF; J: TRBJ2-7; size: NA; V: TRBV4-1; D: TRBD2
DNA: TGTGCCAGCATCACGGACACATCTTTATATGGCTACACCTTC; CDR3: CASITDTSLYGYTF; J: TRBJ1-2; size: once; V: TRBV7-9; D: NA
DNA: TGTGCCTGGAGTGTACGAGGGGGGGCAGATACGCAGTATTTT; CDR3: CAWSVRGGADTQYF; J: TRBJ2-3; size: NA; V: TRBV30; D: NA
DNA: TGTGCCAGCAGCGCCTTGTTGGGAACTAATGAAAAACTGTTTTTT; CDR3: CASSALLGTNEKLFF; J: TRBJ1-4; size: NA; V: TRBV9; D: NA
DNA: TGTGCCAGCAGTGAAATGTCTAATCGCGGGGAGCTGTTTTTT; CDR3: CASSEMSNRGELFF; J: TRBJ2-2; size: NA; V: TRBV6-1; D: NA
DNA: TGTGCCAGCAGTTACTCCCTATATAATTCACCCCTCCACTTT; CDR3: CASSYSLYNSPLHF; J: TRBJ1-6; size: NA; V: TRBV6-5; D: NA
DNA: TGTGCCAGCAGCTTGAAAACATCGGGCACTGAAGCTTTCTTT; CDR3: CASSLKTSGTEAFF; J: TRBJ1-1; size: NA; V: TRBV5-4; D: NA
DNA: TGTGCCAGCAGCGGCGGGGCAAAACTGTTTTTT; CDR3: CASSGGAKLFF; J: TRBJ1-4; size: NA; V: TRBV6-5; D: NA
DNA: TGTGCCAGCAGCTTAGGGGTCGGACGGGAGCTGTTTTTT; CDR3: CASSLGVGRELFF; J: TRBJ2-2; size: NA; V: TRBV7-9; D: NA
DNA: TGTGCCAGTAGTGGAACAGGGGGCGCTTCCTACGAGCAGTACTTC; CDR3: CASSGTGGASYEQYF; J: TRBJ2-7; size: NA; V: TRBV19; D: TRBD1
DNA: TGTGCCAGCAGCCCTCAACAGGGTGGCACTGAAGCTTTCTTT; CDR3: CASSPQQGGTEAFF; J: TRBJ1-1; size: few; V: TRBV11-2; D: NA
DNA: TGTGCCAGCAGTGTCCAGGGGGGAACTAATGAAAAACTGTTTTTT; CDR3: CASSVQGGTNEKLFF; J: TRBJ1-4; size: few; V: TRBV6-1; D: TRBD1
DNA: TGCGCCAGCAGCTTGGGACAGGGGGAGACCCAGTACTTC; CDR3: CASSLGQGETQYF; J: TRBJ2-5; size: NA; V: TRBV5-1; D: TRBD1
DNA: TGTGCCAGCAGTTACGACAGGGGGAATTGGGAAGCTTTCTTT; CDR3: CASSYDRGNWEAFF; J: TRBJ1-1; size: NA; V: TRBV6-6; D: TRBD1
DNA: TGCAGCGTACTATCCGGGACAGTTGGGGTTTATGGCTACACCTTC; CDR3: CSVLSGTVGVYGYTF; J: TRBJ1-2; size: NA; V: TRBV29-1; D: TRBD1
DNA: TGCGCCAGCAGCCCGGCGGGACCTAGCGCAGATACGCAGTATTTT; CDR3: CASSPAGPSADTQYF; J: TRBJ2-3; size: NA; V: TRBV5-1; D: NA
DNA: TGTGCCAGCAGCTTACATACCGGGGAGCTGTTTTTT; CDR3: CASSLHTGELFF; J: TRBJ2-2; size: once; V: TRBV11-2; D: NA
DNA: TGTGCCAGCAGCCCCCAAAGGGCGGGGGGGCTGGATGAGCAGTTCTTC; CDR3: CASSPQRAGGLDEQFF; J: TRBJ2-1; size: NA; V: TRBV11-2; D: TRBD2
DNA: TGTGCCAGCAGCCCCGGGGCCTACGAGCAGTACTTC; CDR3: CASSPGAYEQYF; J: TRBJ2-7; size: NA; V: TRBV6-5; D: NA
DNA: TGTGCCAGCAGCTTGCGCGGGAGCTCTGGGGCCAACGTCCTGACTTTC; CDR3: CASSLRGSSGANVLTF; J: TRBJ2-6; size: NA; V: TRBV5-6; D: TRBD2
DNA: TGTGCCAGCAGCCCTGGAGCCTTCGGCATATATTTT; CDR3: CASSPGAFGIYF; J: TRBJ1-3; size: NA; V: TRBV9; D: NA
DNA: TGTGCCACCAGCAGAGGGTGGCGGCCTCTAGAAATCGAGCAGTTCTTC; CDR3: CATSRGWRPLEIEQFF; J: TRBJ2-1; size: NA; V: TRBV15; D: NA
DNA: TGTGCCAGCAGCCCCTCGTGGGCTAACAATGAGCAGTTCTTC; CDR3: CASSPSWANNEQFF; J: TRBJ2-1; size: NA; V: TRBV11-2; D: NA
DNA: TGTGCCAGCAGCTCAAGAGGGGCGCGGGGCACTGAAGCTTTCTTT; CDR3: CASSSRGARGTEAFF; J: TRBJ1-1; size: NA; V: TRBV5-4; D: NA
DNA: TGCAGTGCTAGGAACAGAGAGACCCAGTACTTC; CDR3: CSARNRETQYF; J: TRBJ2-5; size: few; V: TRBV20-1; D: NA
DNA: TGTGCCAGTAGTATTGTCTACGGGACTGAAGCTTTCTTT; CDR3: CASSIVYGTEAFF; J: TRBJ1-1; size: few; V: TRBV19; D: NA
DNA: TGTGCCTGGGCCCCCGGGAGTTACAATGAGCAGTTCTTC; CDR3: CAWAPGSYNEQFF; J: TRBJ2-1; size: NA; V: TRBV30; D: NA
DNA: TGTGCTAGTGATCCCGACAGACACAAAAACATTCAGTACTTC; CDR3: CASDPDRHKNIQYF; J: TRBJ2-4; size: NA; V: TRBV12-5; D: NA
DNA: TGTGCCAGCAGTGCGGGGACTTCTGGGGCCAACGTCCTGACTTTC; CDR3: CASSAGTSGANVLTF; J: TRBJ2-6; size: NA; V: TRBV7-3; D: NA
DNA: TGTGCCAGCACGGGACACCTTCTCTCCGAGCAGTACTTC; CDR3: CASTGHLLSEQYF; J: TRBJ2-7; size: NA; V: TRBV6-6; D: NA
DNA: TGTGCCAGCAGCTTAACCACTTACTCTGGAAACACCATATATTTT; CDR3: CASSLTTYSGNTIYF; J: TRBJ1-3; size: medium-sized; V: TRBV11-2; D: NA
DNA: TGTGCCAGCAGCGCCGAAGGGACGTACACTGAAGCTTTCTTT; CDR3: CASSAEGTYTEAFF; J: TRBJ1-1; size: NA; V: TRBV9; D: NA
DNA: TGTGCCAGCAGCTTAGACATGAACACTGAAGCTTTCTTT; CDR3: CASSLDMNTEAFF; J: TRBJ1-1; size: NA; V: TRBV7-8; D: NA
DNA: TGTGCCAGCAGAACCCGACAGGGCGATCACACCATATATTTT; CDR3: CASRTRQGDHTIYF; J: TRBJ1-3; size: NA; V: TRBV6-5; D: TRBD1
DNA: TGTGCCAGCAGCCACCTAGGGACTGAAGCTTTCTTT; CDR3: CASSHLGTEAFF; J: TRBJ1-1; size: few; V: TRBV14; D: NA
DNA: TGTGCCAGCAGCACCACCTTAGCGGGGGGGCGTGATGAGCAGTTCTTC; CDR3: CASSTTLAGGRDEQFF; J: TRBJ2-1; size: NA; V: TRBV7-8; D: TRBD2
DNA: TGTGCCAGCAGGGTAGACAGGGGCGGCTACACCTTC; CDR3: CASRVDRGGYTF; J: TRBJ1-2; size: NA; V: TRBV2; D: TRBD1
DNA: TGTGCCAGCAGTGAGTCCGGGAGTATCACAGATACGCAGTATTTT; CDR3: CASSESGSITDTQYF; J: TRBJ2-3; size: NA; V: TRBV25-1; D: NA
DNA: TGTGCCAGCAGCGTGGGCCAGGGGGGTATCGGGGAGCTGTTTTTT; CDR3: CASSVGQGGIGELFF; J: TRBJ2-2; size: NA; V: TRBV9; D: NA
DNA: TGTGCCAGCAGTGAACTTAGGACAGGGCCCGTCTTC; CDR3: CASSELRTGPVF; J: TRBJ2-1; size: NA; V: TRBV2; D: TRBD1
DNA: TGTGCCAGCAGCGGGGGAGAGGACACTGAAGCTTTCTTT; CDR3: CASSGGEDTEAFF; J: TRBJ1-1; size: NA; V: TRBV30; D: NA
DNA: TGTGCCAGCAGCTTAGGCCTAGCGGGGGGTACAGATACGCAGTATTTT; CDR3: CASSLGLAGGTDTQYF; J: TRBJ2-3; size: NA; V: TRBV7-9; D: TRBD2
DNA: TGTGCCAGCAGCTCGGGGGCACATCAGGAGACCCAGTACTTC; CDR3: CASSSGAHQETQYF; J: TRBJ2-5; size: once; V: TRBV11-2; D: NA
DNA: TGTGCCTGGACGGCCGGGGAGGTTGTGAACACTGAAGCTTTCTTT; CDR3: CAWTAGEVVNTEAFF; J: TRBJ1-1; size: NA; V: TRBV30; D: NA
DNA: TGTGCCAGCAGCTTGGGACAGGGGAGTGAAAAACTGTTTTTT; CDR3: CASSLGQGSEKLFF; J: TRBJ1-4; size: many; V: TRBV7-9; D: TRBD1
DNA: TGTGCCAGCAGCTTCCCAGGGGAAGAGACCCAGTACTTC; CDR3: CASSFPGEETQYF; J: TRBJ2-5; size: few; V: TRBV5-5; D: NA
DNA: TGCGCCAGCTTAGGGGAGGACGAGCAGTACTTC; CDR3: CASLGEDEQYF; J: TRBJ2-7; size: few; V: TRBV10-2; D: NA
DNA: TGTGCCAGTAGTTTACAGGGTGCTGGGGCCAACGTCCTGACTTTC; CDR3: CASSLQGAGANVLTF; J: TRBJ2-6; size: NA; V: TRBV19; D: NA
DNA: TGCAGCGTTGAAGTGGGGAGGTACACTGAAGCTTTCTTT; CDR3: CSVEVGRYTEAFF; J: TRBJ1-1; size: few; V: TRBV29-1; D: NA
DNA: TGTGCCTGGAGTGTGCAAACGACCCAGTACTTC; CDR3: CAWSVQTTQYF; J: TRBJ2-5; size: NA; V: TRBV30; D: NA